This T cell receptor (beta chain) was obtained from a study of blood T cells in healthy people across ages. Study-wide points: Estimates drawn from one million T cells were deemed to understate diversity.

PCR was performed a second time for about 7 to 11 cycles using a sample-barcoded 5' primer and a J-beta primer mix. TCRdb used MiXCR to reprocess the 5' RACE reads, holding one entry per CDR3 protein. The sample lists some 690,000 distinct CDR3 sequences, 20% to 25% occurring once. V was clipped by 0 bases and J by 8 bases, with 12 bases between them. CDR3 length: 14 residues. The germline CDR1 and CDR2 sequences are SGDLS and YYNGEE. This clonotype was seen a handful of times. The antigen remains unidentified. The authors drew 8.5 to 10 milliliters of peripheral blood from each donor. The authors isolated at least 7 million PBMCs per sample.

The chain has TRBV9 and TRBJ2-1; D is perhaps TRBD1 (8 bases). The sequencing sample was made of blood. The clonotype originates from a man between 70 and 80 years old in good health. This chain's CDR3 is CASSVGQGRDEQFF. CDR3 sequence (DNA): TGTGCCAGCAGCGTAGGACAGGGGAGGGATGAGCAGTTCTTC.